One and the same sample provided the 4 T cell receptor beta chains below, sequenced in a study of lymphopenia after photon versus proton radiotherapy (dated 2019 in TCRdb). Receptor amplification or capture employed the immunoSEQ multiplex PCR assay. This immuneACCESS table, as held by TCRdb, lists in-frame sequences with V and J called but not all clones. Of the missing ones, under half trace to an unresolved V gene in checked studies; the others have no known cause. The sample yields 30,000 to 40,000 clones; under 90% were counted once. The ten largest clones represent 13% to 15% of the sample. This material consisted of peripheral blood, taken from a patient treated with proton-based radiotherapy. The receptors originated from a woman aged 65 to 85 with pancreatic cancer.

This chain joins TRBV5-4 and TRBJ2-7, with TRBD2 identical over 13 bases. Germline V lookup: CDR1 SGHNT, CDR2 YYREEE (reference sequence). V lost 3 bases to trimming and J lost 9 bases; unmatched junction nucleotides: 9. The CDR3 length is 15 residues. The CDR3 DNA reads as TGTGCCAGCAGCTCGGCGGGACTAGCGGGAACGGTGCAGTACTTC. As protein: CASSSAGLAGTVQYF.

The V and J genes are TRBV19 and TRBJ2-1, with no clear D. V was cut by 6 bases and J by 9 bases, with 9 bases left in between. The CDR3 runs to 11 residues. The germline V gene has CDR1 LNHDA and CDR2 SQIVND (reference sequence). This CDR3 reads CASRFGSEQFF. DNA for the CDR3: TGTGCCAGTAGATTCGGTAGTGAGCAGTTCTTC.

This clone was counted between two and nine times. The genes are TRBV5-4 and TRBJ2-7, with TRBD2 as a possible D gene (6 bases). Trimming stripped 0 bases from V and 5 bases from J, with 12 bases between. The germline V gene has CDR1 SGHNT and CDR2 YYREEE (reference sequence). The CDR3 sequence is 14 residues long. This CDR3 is CASSLGGGINEQYF. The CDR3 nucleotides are TGTGCCAGCAGCTTGGGTGGCGGGATCAACGAGCAGTACTTC.

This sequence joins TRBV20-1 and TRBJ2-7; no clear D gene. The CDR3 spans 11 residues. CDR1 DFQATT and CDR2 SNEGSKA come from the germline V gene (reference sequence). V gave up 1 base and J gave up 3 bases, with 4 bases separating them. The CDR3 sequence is CSARGSYEQYF. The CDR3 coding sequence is TGCAGTGCTAGAGGCAGCTACGAGCAGTACTTC.